This T cell receptor (beta chain) was found in a study of CD8 T cells in ankylosing spondylitis (dated 2017 in TCRdb). For context, the study as a whole: To find TCR variants linked to disease, the study profiled T cell receptor beta repertoires in ankylosing spondylitis patients and healthy donors. The full study cohort comprised 25 ankylosing spondylitis patients and over 95 healthy donors. Peripheral blood was sampled, and synovial fluid was additionally collected from ankylosing spondylitis patients. The paper's findings and limits, for the study overall: Significant enrichment of the disease-linked clones was reported in matched synovial fluid samples from ankylosing spondylitis patients. Some motif variants were previously reported in synovial fluid and blood of reactive arthritis patients, suggesting common disease-initiation mechanisms. Blood from ankylosing spondylitis patients appeared to be characterized by a TCR beta motif composed of eight or nine highly homologous amino acid variants. The disease-linked clones showed a CD8+ phenotype and occurred at relatively low frequencies in peripheral blood.

TCRdb shows the sequencer as Illumina HiSeq 2500. Quantitative 5'-RACE with molecular barcodes was used to prepare TCR beta libraries. As for the original processing: A new computational method, built on a probabilistic model of VDJ rearrangement, was used to identify disease-linked TCR variants. TCRdb cleaned the public reads at Q25 with fastp, built clones with MiXCR and kept in-frame beta chains. Under each unique CDR3 protein, matching rows form one entry showing the most common genes and DNA. It is TCRdb's table, rather than the study itself, that gives the V and J calls and clone size. For this sample there are 650,000 to 800,000 distinct CDR3 sequences; under 20% appear just once. Around 19% of the sample is held by the ten biggest clonotypes. The CDR3, cysteine through phenylalanine, is 15 amino acids long. Solely the CDR3 DNA is kept, with 45 bases framed from the first base. Sequences SGHRS (CDR1) and YFSETQ (CDR2) are obtained from the germline V gene. V sheds 0 bases and J sheds 4 bases, leaving 13 bases between their ends.

This clonotype has more than one count but fewer than ten. The clone's antigen remains unknown. No base-level quality is on record; no much larger clone is a single base apart. The sequence links TRBV5-1 to TRBJ1-1, and the D gene may be TRBD1, 5 bases matching. The receptor was isolated from a male donor with ankylosing spondylitis. Sequencing input: blood, either unsorted or a sorted T cell fraction (not recorded which). The sequenced DNA: TGCGCCAGCAGCTTGGAGCTGGGGCGGGGCACTGAAGCTTTCTTT. Its amino acids are CASSLELGRGTEAFF. The variable domain in full, with residues beyond the CDR3 obtained from the reference TRBV5-1 and TRBJ1-1 genes, is KAGVTQTPRYLIKTRGQQVTLSCSPISGHRSVSWYQQTPGQGLQFLFEYFSETQRNKGNFPGRFSGRQFSNSRSEMNVSTLELGDSALYLCASSLELGRGTEAFFGQGTRLTVV.